This T cell receptor (beta chain) emerged from a study of OX40 agonist ivuxolimab in advanced cancers. The CDR3 runs 13 residues. Trimming took off 3 bases at V and 5 bases at J, with 10 bases between the two ends. CDR1 SEHNR and CDR2 FQNEAQ come from the germline V gene (reference sequence). Data came from immunoSEQ multiplex PCR; TCRdb stores just in-frame clones and leaves some out. This sample carries fewer than 90,000 clones, about 90% of them seen once, and the ten largest clones take over 2%. The sample in question was CD4+ or CD8+ T cells sorted from blood, obtained in a trial of the OX40 agonist ivuxolimab. The TCR sequence derives from an adult with an advanced solid tumor such as melanoma, head and neck, liver or kidney cancer. The chain couples TRBV7-9 to TRBJ1-2, with D unclear. The CDR3 region has the DNA TGTGCCAGCAGCTTCGATGTGCAGTATGGCTACACCTTC. It codes for CASSFDVQYGYTF.